This T cell receptor beta chain is drawn from a study of T cells expressing NK-cell markers. The CDR3 is 14 residues long. TCRdb reworked the 5' RACE reads into one entry per CDR3 protein, no DNA. The table lists under 600,000 distinct CDR3 sequences. This clonotype originated in a woman between 50 and 59 years old in good health. Sequenced input: blood T cells: a sorted CD56 or NKG2C T cell subset, CD4+ or CD8+ T cells, or bulk PBMC T cells (not recorded which). The chain links TRBV12-3 or TRBV12-4 to TRBJ1-1; TCRdb names TRBD1, which stays unverified in the absence of DNA. CDR3 loop: CASTLTGWNTEAFF.